Shown below are 18 T cell receptor beta chains from a single sample sequenced in a study of monozygotic twins with inflammatory bowel disease. Following a re-call of the 5' RACE reads, TCRdb has one entry per CDR3 protein and lacks DNA. This listing includes 400,000 to 500,000 distinct CDR3 sequences. Sequencing used blood. These receptors were collected from a human donor with ulcerative colitis or Crohn's disease, or a healthy co-twin of an affected twin (not recorded which).

This chain links TRBV4-3 with TRBJ1-3. Germline CDR1 reads LGHNA; CDR2 reads YSLEER. The CDR3 has 16 amino acids. CDR3 loop: CASSQGLGGSGNTIYF.

J is TRBJ1-2 and V is TRBV6-5; as DNA is missing, the TRBD1 call by TCRdb cannot be tested. This CDR3 contains 16 residues. Germline-derived CDR1 and CDR2 are MNHEY and SVGAGI. CDR3 amino acids: CASSYSGTGFRSGYTF.

V and J are TRBV19 and TRBJ1-2; TCRdb lists TRBD1, though no DNA is available to test this call. Germline CDR1 LNHDA, CDR2 SQIVND (reference sequence). The CDR3 spans 17 residues. CDR3 sequence: CASSPIPGQGKDYGYTF.

The chain carries TRBV29-1 and TRBJ2-1; checking the TCRdb D call of TRBD1 is not possible without DNA. Germline loops: CDR1 SQVTM, CDR2 ANQGSEA. The CDR3 is 13 residues long. CDR3 region: CSVGAGIYNEQFF.

The CDR3 reads CAVREGRLNSPLHF. V gene TRBV6-1 combines with J gene TRBJ1-6. CDR1 is MNHNS and CDR2 is SASEGT in the germline V gene. The CDR3 loop spans 14 amino acids.

The chain combines TRBV5-1 with TRBJ1-1; TCRdb gives TRBD1 as the D gene, but with no DNA this cannot be confirmed. CDR3 size: 13 residues. CDR1 is SGHRS and CDR2 is YFSETQ in the germline V gene. Here the CDR3 reads CASSLGGATEAFF.

This sequence joins TRBV20-1 and TRBJ2-4; TCRdb lists TRBD2, though no DNA is available to test this call. Per the germline V gene, CDR1 is DFQATT and CDR2 is SNEGSKA (reference sequence). This CDR3 comprises 14 residues. This CDR3 is CSARVGTSGNIQYF.

The chain has TRBV9 and TRBJ2-2; TCRdb's assignment of TRBD1 cannot be checked, as there is no DNA. This CDR3 has 12 residues. Germline V lookup: CDR1 SGDLS, CDR2 YYNGEE. The CDR3 sequence is CASTRAAGELFF. Variable domain in full (rest from reference TRBV9 and TRBJ2-2): DSGVTQTPKHLITATGQRVTLRCSPRSGDLSVYWYQQSLDQGLQFLIQYYNGEERAKGNILERFSAQQFPDLHSELNLSSLELGDSALYFCASTRAAGELFFGEGSRLTVL.

This chain joins TRBV7-2 and TRBJ2-7. CDR1 and CDR2 from the germline V gene are SGHTA and FQGNSA. The CDR3 totals 13 residues. The CDR3 sequence is CASSLGHPYEQYF.

The chain employs TRBV24-1 and TRBJ2-3; TCRdb reports TRBD1, a call that lacks DNA to check it against. This CDR3 contains 16 residues. CDR1 is KGHDR, CDR2 SFDVKD, per germline. The CDR3: CATSEGRNLRGDTQYF.

This sequence joins TRBV6-1 and TRBJ1-2. CDR1 is MNHNS and CDR2 is SASEGT in the germline V gene. The CDR3 extends over 13 amino acids. The CDR3 reads CASSERVGYGYTF.

The rearrangement joins TRBV7-2 to TRBJ2-1. The CDR3 is 15 amino acids. The germline V gene has CDR1 SGHTA and CDR2 FQGNSA. The CDR3: CASSLRRDFFNEQFF.

The chain couples TRBV15 to TRBJ1-2. Germline loops: CDR1 LNHNV, CDR2 YYDKDF (reference sequence). CDR3 length equals 17 residues. Here the CDR3 reads CATSRDPGPAGRGGYTF.

This chain connects TRBV7-2 to TRBJ2-1; TCRdb outputs TRBD2, but without DNA this stays unchecked. CDR3 length: 17 residues. In germline, CDR1 is SGHTA, CDR2 FQGNSA. Here the CDR3 reads CASSSPGLAGVSNEQFF. Supplemented by reference TRBV7-2 and TRBJ2-1, the full variable domain reads GAGVSQSPSNKVTEKGKDVELRCDPISGHTALYWYRQSLGQGLEFLIYFQGNSAPDKSGLPSDRFSAERTGGSVSTLTIQRTQQEDSAVYLCASSSPGLAGVSNEQFFGPGTRLTVL.

The genes are TRBV20-1 and TRBJ2-1; checking the TCRdb D call of TRBD2 is not possible without DNA. Germline assignment: CDR1 DFQATT and CDR2 SNEGSKA (reference sequence). This CDR3 comprises 16 residues. CDR3: CSAQTASGRNNNEQFF.

The rearrangement links TRBV15 to TRBJ2-7; TCRdb returns TRBD2, unconfirmable since there is no DNA. Per the germline V gene, CDR1 is LNHNV and CDR2 is YYDKDF (reference sequence). The CDR3 length is 18 residues. CDR3: CATSNSRLPSGSSYEQYF.

Here the CDR3 reads CSARDFQGDTIYF. The rearrangement joins TRBV20-1 to TRBJ1-3; TCRdb reports TRBD1, a call that lacks DNA to check it against. Germline V lookup: CDR1 DFQATT, CDR2 SNEGSKA (reference sequence). This CDR3 region has 13 residues.

The chain has TRBV5-1 and TRBJ2-7; the D call of TRBD1 rests on TCRdb alone, since no DNA is present to check it. Germline lookup yields CDR1 SGHRS and CDR2 YFSETQ. The CDR3 consists of 12 residues. CDR3 sequence: CASTGATYEQYF.